The subject of this entry is one T cell receptor (beta chain). Each individual donor underwent a draw of ten milliliters of peripheral blood. This specimen comes from a study of blood T cells in healthy people across ages. Then a second PCR, running roughly 7 to 11 cycles, was carried out with a sample-barcoded 5' primer and a J-beta primer mix. Researchers report that a template-switch adaptor with 12 random nucleotides tagged each cDNA molecule. TCRdb passed the 5' RACE reads through MiXCR, listing each CDR3 protein once. The sample contains about 1.8 million distinct CDR3 sequences, just under 50% of which appear only once. The CDR3 consists of 12 residues. Germline CDR1 DFQATT, CDR2 SNEGSKA (reference sequence).

The chain is built from TRBV20-1 and TRBJ2-5; D is ambiguous. The DNA end is more similar to TRBJ2-7, so the J call may be wrong. The receptor comes from a woman aged 40 to 50 in good health. The sample consisted of blood. CDR3 bases: TGCAGTGCTAGTCCCCAGATCTACGAGCAGTACTTC. This codes for CSASPQIYEQYF.